What follows are 24 T cell receptor beta chains derived from one specimen sequenced in a study of T cell clonality in common variable immunodeficiency. This table comes from immunoSEQ multiplex PCR, and its TCRdb copy is limited to in-frame clones, with some not included. The sample holds fewer than 75,000 clones, and no clone turns up only once. The material sequenced was peripheral blood mononuclear cells. These TCRs come from a person aged 18 to 75 in good health.

The table lists this clone with many counts. The DNA ends 3 residues before the CDR3 does, and the rest of the CDR3 is filled in from the germline J gene. The chain is built from TRBV29-1 and TRBJ1-1; 9 bases align to TRBD1. J lost 1 base, V lost 4 bases, and 10 bases had no gene match. The CDR3 length is 16 residues. The germline gives CDR1 SQVTM, CDR2 ANQGSEA. CDR3 loop: CSVGGQGSGGNTEAFF. Partial CDR3 DNA: TGCAGCGTTGGAGGACAGGGGAGTGGGGGGAACACTGAA.

With respect to this clone: The CDR3 end lies 3 residues beyond the end of the read and is filled in from the germline J gene. The chain joins TRBV5-1 to TRBJ2-7, with D perhaps matching TRBD2 (6 bases). Germline V gives CDR1 SGHRS, CDR2 YFSETQ. Trimming stripped 3 bases from V and 4 bases from J, with 11 bases between. CDR3 length equals 13 residues. CDR3: CASSSGLEYEQYF. CDR3 DNA, as far as it was read: TGCGCCAGCAGCTCGGGACTTGAGTACGAG.

This clone appeared many times. Read sequence stops 3 residues before the CDR3 end, and the germline J gene provides the missing end. The chain uses TRBV28 and TRBJ2-7; D uncertain. This CDR3 is 15 amino acids long. CDR1 and CDR2 (germline): MDHEN, SYDVKM. V shed 2 bases and J shed 0 bases, with 11 bases lying between them. The CDR3 loop is CASSLSQASSYEQYF. The part of the CDR3 DNA that was read is TGTGCCAGCAGTTTAAGTCAGGCGAGCTCCTACGAG.

This clone was found many times. The CDR3 here is CASSLAGGPWDEQFF. The DNA read from the CDR3 is TGCGCCAGCTCCTTAGCGGGGGGGCCATGGGATGAG. The chain is built from TRBV5-1 and TRBJ2-1; 11 positions agree with TRBD2. The read ends 3 residues shy of where the CDR3 ends; the end is completed using the germline J gene. The CDR3 length is 15 residues. The V gene end was trimmed by 7 bases and the J gene end by 8 bases; junction bases not matched to a gene: 11. CDR1 is SGHRS and CDR2 is YFSETQ in the germline V gene.

This clone was observed at least ten times. The read stops 3 residues short of the end of the CDR3; the missing end is completed from the germline J gene. The V and J genes are TRBV12-3 or TRBV12-4 and TRBJ1-1; the match to TRBD1 covers 8 bases. The CDR3 loop spans 14 amino acids. J lost 3 bases, V lost 6 bases, and 6 bases had no gene match. The CDR3 bases that were read are TGTGCCAGCAGCCTTAAACAGGGGGACACTGAA. Translated, it gives CASSLKQGDTE. The entire CDR3 reads CASSLKQGDTEAFF.

This clone came up a few times. Read sequence stops 3 residues before the CDR3 end, and the germline J gene provides the missing end. The gene calls are TRBV5-6 and TRBJ1-2; TRBD1 is a possible D gene (5 bases). Germline assignment: CDR1 SGHDT and CDR2 YYEEEE. V was shortened by 1 base and J by 3 bases, with 10 bases between the two germline ends. CDR3 length: 14 residues. CDR3 amino acids: CASSLPGSDYGYTF. Incomplete CDR3 DNA: TGTGCCAGCAGCTTGCCAGGGTCTGACTATGGC.

Concerning this clone itself: The sequenced fragment ends 3 residues before the CDR3 boundary, so the rest is inferred from the germline J gene. The V call is TRBV30, the J call TRBJ2-7; 7 bases fit TRBD2. V was pared by 5 bases and J by 0 bases, with 1 base of the junction left unmatched. In germline, CDR1 is GTSNPN, CDR2 SVGIG (reference sequence). This CDR3 has 12 residues. The CDR3 loop is CAWGTISYEQYF. The sequenced part of the CDR3 DNA is TGTGCCTGGGGGACTATCTCCTACGAG.

Notes on this clone: The read ends 3 residues early relative to the CDR3; the germline J gene fills the gap. The chain couples TRBV10-2 to TRBJ2-3, with 11 bases identical to TRBD1. V trimming: 6 bases; J trimming: 6 bases; junction bases outside the gene matches: 5. Germline loops: CDR1 WSHSY, CDR2 SAAADI. This CDR3 has 14 residues. The sequenced CDR3 bases are TGCGCCAGCAGAAGGGACAGGGGGTGGGATACG. Translation: CASRRDRGWDT. The whole CDR3 protein is CASRRDRGWDTQYF.

This clone appeared many times. Incomplete CDR3 DNA: TGTGCCAGCACGGACTATCCGAACACCGGGGAG. Encoded protein: CASTDYPNTGE. The whole CDR3 reads CASTDYPNTGELFF. V and J are TRBV5-4 and TRBJ2-2; possible D gene TRBD2, 6 bases. Read coverage stops 3 residues before the CDR3 terminus; the germline J gene supplies the remainder. V lost 6 bases to trimming and J lost 0 bases, with 9 bases between them. The CDR3 has 14 amino acids. Germline assignment: CDR1 SGHNT and CDR2 YYREEE (reference sequence).

This clone was counted many times. The read comes to an end 3 residues before the CDR3 does, leaving the germline J gene to fill in the end. This sequence joins TRBV5-1 and TRBJ2-2; 8 positions agree with TRBD1. The CDR3 is 14 residues long. The germline CDR1 and CDR2 sequences are SGHRS and YFSETQ. V trimming: 2 bases; J trimming: 6 bases; junction bases outside the gene matches: 3. CDR3 bases read: TGCGCCAGCAGCTTCCAGGGGGCGCCCGGGGAG. As protein: CASSFQGAPGE. The CDR3 in its entirety is CASSFQGAPGELFF.

The sample holds many counts of this clone. The read falls 3 residues short of the CDR3 end, and the missing part is taken from the germline J gene. The V and J genes are TRBV6-2 or TRBV6-3 and TRBJ2-3, with 12 nucleotides matching TRBD2. Per the germline V gene, CDR1 is MNHEY and CDR2 is SVGEGT. CDR3 length: 17 residues. V shed 2 bases and J 4 bases; nucleotides not matched to a gene: 7. The CDR3 sequence: CASSYAGLAGLSDTQYF. CDR3 DNA (partial): TGTGCCAGCAGTTACGCTGGACTAGCGGGGCTGTCAGATACG.

This clone showed up many times. With the read ending 3 residues before the CDR3 end, the germline J gene is used to fill in that end. The V gene is TRBV19, the J gene TRBJ1-6, with 10 bases that match TRBD1. Unmatched junction bases numbered 9, after V lost 5 bases and J lost 8 bases. Germline CDR1 LNHDA, CDR2 SQIVND (reference sequence). The CDR3 contains 16 residues. The CDR3 sequence is CASSLRGQGPYSPLHF. The CDR3 bases that were read are TGTGCCAGTAGTCTCAGGGGACAGGGGCCTTATTCACCC.

This clone occurred many times. The read ends 3 residues early relative to the CDR3; the germline J gene fills the gap. V is TRBV19 and J is TRBJ1-5, with D uncertain. The CDR3 is 16 amino acids. V lost 0 bases, J lost 0 bases, and 9 bases lay in between. Germline lookup yields CDR1 LNHDA and CDR2 SQIVND (reference sequence). Here the CDR3 reads CASSIEGSHSNQPQHF. CDR3 DNA, as far as it was read: TGTGCCAGTAGTATAGAGGGCAGCCATAGCAATCAGCCC.

This clone was seen many times. With the read ending 3 residues before the CDR3 end, the germline J gene is used to fill in that end. The chain couples TRBV12-3 or TRBV12-4 to TRBJ2-2; 7 bases map to TRBD2. The trim removed 6 bases at V and 6 bases at J, leaving 10 bases unmatched. The CDR3 is made up of 15 amino acids. The CDR3 bases that were read are TGTGCCAGCAGCCCCGGGGAGGGAGGTCCCGGGGAG. Translation gives CASSPGEGGPGE. The whole CDR3 region reads CASSPGEGGPGELFF.

This clone occurred many times. The CDR3 sequence: CASSGGFQVNEQFF. The covered CDR3 bases are TGTGCCAGCAGCGGAGGGTTCCAGGTCAATGAG. This rearrangement joins TRBV9 to TRBJ2-1; a possible D gene is TRBD2 (5 bases). The read ends 3 residues before the CDR3 terminus; that terminus is restored from the germline J gene. The germline V and J ends were trimmed by 3 bases and 6 bases, with 13 bases remaining between them. The CDR3 is 14 residues long. Looked up from germline, CDR1 is SGDLS and CDR2 is YYNGEE. Looking up the rest from reference TRBV9 and TRBJ2-1 gives the full variable domain: DSGVTQTPKHLITATGQRVTLRCSPRSGDLSVYWYQQSLDQGLQFLIQYYNGEERAKGNILERFSAQQFPDLHSELNLSSLELGDSALYFCASSGGFQVNEQFFGPGTRLTVL.

This clone has a count of ten or more. The read falls 3 residues short of the CDR3 end, and the missing part is taken from the germline J gene. The J gene is TRBJ2-7, the V gene TRBV4-1; possibly TRBD1 for D (6 bases). This CDR3 is built from 16 residues. V lost 3 bases, J lost 0 bases, and 15 bases lay in between. Germline CDR1 is MGHRA and CDR2 is YSYEKL. The CDR3 is CASSHLFRDNSYEQYF. The covered CDR3 bases are TGCGCCAGCAGCCATCTCTTCCGGGACAACTCCTACGAG.

A note on this clone: The CDR3 goes on 3 residues after the read ends, and that part is filled in from the germline J gene. This chain links TRBV5-1 with TRBJ1-2, with 10 bases fitting TRBD1. Germline CDR1 and CDR2: SGHRS and YFSETQ. This CDR3 comprises 13 residues. The CDR3 DNA, read in part, is TGCGCCAGCAGCTGGGACAGGGGATACGAC. Translating it yields CASSWDRGYD. The full CDR3 is CASSWDRGYDYTF. The complete variable domain, with remaining parts taken from reference TRBV5-1 and TRBJ1-2, reads KAGVTQTPRYLIKTRGQQVTLSCSPISGHRSVSWYQQTPGQGLQFLFEYFSETQRNKGNFPGRFSGRQFSNSRSEMNVSTLELGDSALYLCASSWDRGYDYTFGSGTRLTVV.

This clone was observed at least ten times. The read comes to an end 3 residues before the CDR3 does, leaving the germline J gene to fill in the end. V gene TRBV13 combines with J gene TRBJ1-1; 7 bases fit TRBD1. V gave up 1 base and J gave up 4 bases; unmatched junction bases: 6. This CDR3 region has 15 residues. Germline values: CDR1 PRHDT, CDR2 FYEKMQ (reference sequence). Incomplete CDR3 DNA: TGTGCCAGCAGCTTAGACAGGGGCAGCGTCACTGAA. Encoded protein: CASSLDRGSVTE. From start to end, the CDR3 is CASSLDRGSVTEAFF.

This clone was counted at least ten times. The DNA ends 3 residues before the CDR3 does, and the rest of the CDR3 is filled in from the germline J gene. The V and J genes are TRBV7-9 and TRBJ2-1; D is unresolved. Deletions cut 8 bases from V and 4 bases from J, with 6 bases between. The CDR3 has 11 residues. Germline V gene lookup returns CDR1 SEHNR and CDR2 FQNEAQ (reference sequence). The DNA read from the CDR3 is TGTGCCAGCCTAGGTTACAATGAG. Translated, it gives CASLGYNE. The whole CDR3 sequence is CASLGYNEQFF.

At least ten counts were recorded for this clone. The DNA ends 3 residues before the CDR3 does, and the rest of the CDR3 is filled in from the germline J gene. The chain combines TRBV2 with TRBJ2-1; D gene ambiguous. V was pared by 7 bases and J by 8 bases, with 9 bases between. From germline, CDR1 is SNHLY and CDR2 FYNNEI. The CDR3 contains 11 residues. This chain's CDR3 is CASTSPDEQFF. Partial CDR3 DNA: TGTGCCAGCACGTCCCCGGATGAG.

This clone appeared many times. The sequenced fragment ends 3 residues before the CDR3 boundary, so the rest is inferred from the germline J gene. The chain joins TRBV5-6 to TRBJ1-1; D perhaps matches TRBD1 (6 bases). Looked up from germline, CDR1 is SGHDT and CDR2 is YYEEEE. This CDR3 comprises 15 residues. Trimming stripped 4 bases from V and 4 bases from J, with 17 bases between. The CDR3 DNA, read in part, is TGTGCCAGCAGCCAGGTAAACAGGGTCGGCACTGAA. It translates to CASSQVNRVGTE. The full CDR3 protein reads CASSQVNRVGTEAFF.

At least ten counts were recorded for this clone. The CDR3 is cut off 3 residues early in the read; its end comes from the germline J gene. The rearrangement links TRBV6-4 to TRBJ2-1; D is uncertain. The germline V and J ends were trimmed by 5 bases and 4 bases, with 9 bases remaining between them. The length of the CDR3 is 13 residues. The germline V gene has CDR1 MRHNA and CDR2 SNTAGT. CDR3 in amino acids: CASSRYIYNEQFF. Incomplete CDR3 DNA: TGTGCCAGCAGTCGTTACATTTACAATGAG.

This clone was detected ten times or more. From the germline J gene comes the end of the CDR3, since the read stops 3 residues before it. The V and J genes are TRBV20-1 and TRBJ2-5, with 7 nucleotides matching TRBD1. J was trimmed by 7 bases and V by 6 bases; bases with no gene match: 14. The CDR3 runs to 14 residues. The germline CDR1 and CDR2 sequences are DFQATT and SNEGSKA (reference sequence). The CDR3 protein is CSATTGTALGTQYF. The part of the CDR3 DNA that was read is TGCAGTGCAACTACCGGGACAGCCCTCGGGACC.

This clone was seen at least ten times. From the germline J gene comes the end of the CDR3, since the read stops 3 residues before it. V usage is TRBV12-3 or TRBV12-4 and J usage is TRBJ2-2, with TRBD1 matching 10 bases. The V segment lost 6 bases and the J segment 0 bases; nucleotides outside the gene matches: 4. The CDR3 is 16 residues long. The CDR3 region is CASRRTGGSNTGELFF. The sequenced CDR3 bases are TGTGCCAGCAGACGGACAGGGGGGTCGAACACCGGGGAG.